These 5 T cell receptor beta chains share one sample of origin, sequenced in a study of beta chain features in type 1 diabetes. The isolated RNA, all of it, was reverse transcribed, so expressed TCRB transcripts were what got sequenced. TCRdb's table, derived via immunoSEQ multiplex PCR, lists solely in-frame clones and lacks some. The sample includes roughly 250,000 clones, around 9.6% seen only once; the top ten take about 0.03%. Sequences were obtained from naive CD4+ T cells from blood. The receptor set was obtained from a woman under 30 in good health.

The chain joins TRBV14 to TRBJ1-3, with D unresolved. Germline CDR1 reads SGHDN; CDR2 reads FVKESK. The CDR3 extends over 12 amino acids. With 0 bases removed from V and 9 bases from J, the gap between germline ends came to 6 bases. The DNA for the CDR3 is TGTGCCAGCAGCCAAGATCCCAGCACCATATATTTT. Amino acid sequence: CASSQDPSTIYF. Combining the CDR3 with reference TRBV14 and TRBJ1-3 gives the whole variable domain EAGVTQFPSHSVIEKGQTVTLRCDPISGHDNLYWYRRVMGKEIKFLLHFVKESKQDESGMPNNRFLAERTGGTYSTLKVQPAELEDSGVYFCASSQDPSTIYFGEGSWLTVV.

This chain uses TRBV14 with TRBJ2-7; 10 bases are a match to TRBD1. CDR1 SGHDN and CDR2 FVKESK come from the germline V gene. The CDR3 loop spans 16 amino acids. With 4 bases clipped from V and 2 bases from J, the junction kept 8 bases outside the gene matches. For the CDR3, the DNA is TGTGCCAGCAGCCCCTTTAAAGGGACAGGGGCCTACGAGCAGTACTTC. This sequence encodes CASSPFKGTGAYEQYF.

The chain links TRBV5-1 to TRBJ2-7, with 8 bases matching TRBD1. The CDR3 contains 17 residues. The germline CDR1 and CDR2 sequences are SGHRS and YFSETQ. After removal of 2 bases from V and 4 bases from J, the junction contained 14 bases not matched to a gene. The CDR3 protein is CASSFAPVTGVVYEQYF. The CDR3 nucleotides are TGCGCCAGCAGCTTTGCACCAGTGACAGGGGTAGTATACGAGCAGTACTTC.

This clone was picked up a small number of times. The V and J genes are TRBV29-1 and TRBJ2-5, with 9 bases lining up with TRBD2. J was trimmed by 5 bases and V by 8 bases; bases with no gene match: 15. The CDR3 contains 15 residues. Germline CDR1 is SQVTM and CDR2 is ANQGSEA. CDR3 residues: CSIAGGASGLETQYF. The CDR3 DNA sequence: TGCAGCATCGCGGGGGGGGCTTCGGGGCTGGAGACCCAGTACTTC.

This clone was counted only a few times. V is TRBV10-3 and J is TRBJ1-1; 10 bases are shared with TRBD1. Per the germline V gene, CDR1 is ENHRY and CDR2 is SYGVKD. V trimming: 10 bases; J trimming: 0 bases; junction bases outside the gene matches: 2. This CDR3 comprises 13 residues. The CDR3 loop reads CASGQGVNTEAFF. CDR3 DNA: TGTGCCAGCGGACAGGGGGTGAACACTGAAGCTTTCTTT.